The 9 T cell receptor beta chains reported below all come from one sample, sequenced in a study of shared clonotypes between healthy human individuals. Clones were read by immunoSEQ multiplex PCR, and TCRdb kept only the in-frame ones, dropping some. The profile shows some 2,500,000 clones, 85% to 95% of them singletons. What was sequenced was naive CD4+ T cells from PBMCs. Subset defined: CD45RA+ positively selected. These receptors were obtained from a man younger than 35 in good health. Some clones in this sample may be carry-over from other donors' samples.

The genes are TRBV7-9 and TRBJ2-3; D is unclear. The CDR3 is 14 amino acids. With 6 bases removed from V and 2 bases from J, the gap between germline ends came to 12 bases. From germline, CDR1 is SEHNR and CDR2 FQNEAQ (reference sequence). CDR3 nucleotide sequence: TGTGCCAGCAGGTCCCAATCCTCCACAGATACGCAGTATTTT. Protein: CASRSQSSTDTQYF.

The rearrangement joins TRBV19 to TRBJ1-2, with TRBD1 matching over 7 bases. The CDR3 sequence is 18 residues long. V lost 6 bases and J lost 7; bases outside the gene matches: 23. Germline V lookup: CDR1 LNHDA, CDR2 SQIVND (reference sequence). DNA of the CDR3: TGTGCCAGTAGGGGAGGGGGCGGCTCACGAAGCTATGGTCTTGGCTACACCTTC. It is translated as CASRGGGGSRSYGLGYTF.

V is TRBV4-1 and J is TRBJ2-3; D is perhaps TRBD2 (6 bases). This CDR3 region has 17 residues. Trimming pared 1 base from V and 0 bases from J, leaving 14 bases between. Germline CDR1 is MGHRA and CDR2 is YSYEKL. The CDR3 spells CASSQVRLASSTDTQYF. The CDR3, as DNA: TGCGCCAGCAGCCAAGTGCGTCTAGCGTCTAGCACAGATACGCAGTATTTT.

J is TRBJ1-1 and V is TRBV30; no reliable D call. This CDR3 is 13 amino acids long. Per germline, CDR1 GTSNPN and CDR2 SVGIG (reference sequence). The germline V and J ends were trimmed by 2 bases and 0 bases, with 7 bases remaining between them. The CDR3 is CAWSFGVNTEAFF. The CDR3 DNA reads TGTGCCTGGAGTTTCGGGGTGAACACTGAAGCTTTCTTT. The whole variable domain, filled in from reference TRBV30 and TRBJ1-1, reads SQTIHQWPATLVQPVGSPLSLECTVEGTSNPNLYWYRQAAGRGLQLLFYSVGIGQISSEVPQNLSASRPQDRQFILSSKKLLLSDSGFYLCAWSFGVNTEAFFGQGTRLTVV.

The rearrangement links TRBV19 to TRBJ2-1; 9 bases match TRBD2. V shed 3 bases and J 2 bases; nucleotides not matched to a gene: 5. Germline V gives CDR1 LNHDA, CDR2 SQIVND (reference sequence). This CDR3 is built from 16 residues. The DNA for the CDR3 is TGTGCCAGTAGTATTCCGGGCGGGAGGGCCTACAATGAGCAGTTCTTC. Translation: CASSIPGGRAYNEQFF.

This clone was seen a handful of times. The gene calls are TRBV30 and TRBJ1-1; D gene ambiguous. The CDR3 spans 11 residues. Trimming removed 5 bases at V and 7 bases at J, with 11 bases between. Germline V CDR1 and CDR2: GTSNPN, SVGIG (reference sequence). The CDR3 bases are TGTGCCTGGCGTGGTGAAGGTGAAGCTTTCTTT. Amino acids: CAWRGEGEAFF.

V usage is TRBV2 and J usage is TRBJ2-7; D may be TRBD2 (6 bases). The CDR3 has 13 amino acids. V lost 7 bases and J 2 bases, leaving 12 bases between the germline ends. Germline CDR1 is SNHLY and CDR2 is FYNNEI. The CDR3 reads CASTGSGTYEQYF. For the CDR3, the DNA is TGTGCCAGCACGGGTAGCGGCACCTACGAGCAGTACTTC.

The chain has TRBV5-1 and TRBJ2-7, with 7 bases fitting TRBD2. Losses at the gene ends were 4 bases for V and 2 bases for J; bases not matched to a gene: 12. The CDR3 contains 16 residues. Per germline, CDR1 SGHRS and CDR2 YFSETQ. CDR3 residues: CASSREGRDRPYEQYF. CDR3 coding DNA: TGCGCCAGCAGCCGCGAAGGGAGGGACCGACCCTACGAGCAGTACTTC.

V and J are TRBV11-3 and TRBJ2-2, with D possibly being TRBD2 (6 bases). Per the germline V gene, CDR1 is SGHNT and CDR2 is YENEEA. The V gene lost 2 bases and the J gene lost 0 bases, with 13 bases spanning the gap. The CDR3 runs to 17 residues. The CDR3 loop reads CASSLFSGGANTGELFF. The CDR3 nucleotides are TGTGCCAGCAGCTTATTCTCCGGGGGAGCGAACACCGGGGAGCTGTTTTTT.